The T cell receptor (beta chain) described here comes from a study of blood T cell repertoires in COVID-19. Germline CDR1 and CDR2: SGHVS and FNYEAQ. The CDR3 extends over 16 amino acids. The J segment lost 5 bases and the V segment lost 0 bases, leaving 5 bases of the junction unmatched. The table came from immunoSEQ multiplex PCR; TCRdb's copy has only in-frame clones and leaves some out. The data contain about 59,000 clones, 87% of them seen just once; the ten biggest clones take up 4.5% to 5.5%. Sequenced: peripheral blood. This receptor was taken from a man at least 80 years old in a cohort sampled during active COVID-19. The V call is TRBV7-6, the J call TRBJ2-5; 11 positions match TRBD2. The CDR3 DNA follows: TGTGCCAGCAGCTTAGCAGCTAGCGGGAGGATGGAGACCCAGTACTTC. Translating gives CASSLAASGRMETQYF. Full variable domain (rest looked up from reference TRBV7-6 and TRBJ2-5): GAGVSQSPRYKVTKRGQDVALRCDPISGHVSLYWYRQALGQGPEFLTYFNYEAQQDKSGLPNDRFSAERPEGSISTLTIQRTEQRDSAMYRCASSLAASGRMETQYFGPGTRLLVL.